The clone carrying this T cell receptor beta chain appeared a few times. CDR1 and CDR2 from the germline V gene are ENHRY and SYGVKD. This CDR3 region has 16 residues. V was cut by 6 bases and J by 0 bases, with 16 bases left in between. This sample is drawn from a study of T cells in Graves' hyperthyroidism and ophthalmopathy. Stable Graves' hyperthyroidism denoted no ophthalmopathy progression over 18 months. TCR beta CDR3 sequences were amplified from RNA transcripts. The primer set for the first-round RT-PCR of the TCR CDR3 was HTBI. TCRdb fed the multiplex PCR reads into MiXCR, producing one record per CDR3 protein. This table holds about 340,000 distinct CDR3 sequences, around a sixth found once.

This receptor was obtained from a woman between 50 and 59 years old with Graves' hyperthyroidism. Sequencing was done on a sample of blood. The chain links TRBV10-3 to TRBJ2-3; D is possibly TRBD1 (6 bases). The CDR3 protein is CAIRDFRGYSTDTQYF. The DNA for the CDR3 is TGTGCCATCAGGGACTTCAGGGGCTATAGCACAGATACGCAGTATTTT.